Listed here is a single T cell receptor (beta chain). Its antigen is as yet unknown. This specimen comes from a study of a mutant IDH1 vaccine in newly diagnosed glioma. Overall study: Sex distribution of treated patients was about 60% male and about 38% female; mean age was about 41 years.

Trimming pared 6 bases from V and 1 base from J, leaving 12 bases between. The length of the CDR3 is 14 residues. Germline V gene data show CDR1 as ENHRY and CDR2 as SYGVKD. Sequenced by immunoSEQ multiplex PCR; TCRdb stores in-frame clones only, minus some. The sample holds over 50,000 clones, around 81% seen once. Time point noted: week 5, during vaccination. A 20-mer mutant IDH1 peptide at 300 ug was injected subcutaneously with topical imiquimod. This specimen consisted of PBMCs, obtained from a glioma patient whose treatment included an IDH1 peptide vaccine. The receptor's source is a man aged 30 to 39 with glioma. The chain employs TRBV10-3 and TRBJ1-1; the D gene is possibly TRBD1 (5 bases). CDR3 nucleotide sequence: TGTGCCATCAGGAGAAGTGGACAGAACACTGAAGCTTTCTTT. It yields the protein CAIRRSGQNTEAFF.